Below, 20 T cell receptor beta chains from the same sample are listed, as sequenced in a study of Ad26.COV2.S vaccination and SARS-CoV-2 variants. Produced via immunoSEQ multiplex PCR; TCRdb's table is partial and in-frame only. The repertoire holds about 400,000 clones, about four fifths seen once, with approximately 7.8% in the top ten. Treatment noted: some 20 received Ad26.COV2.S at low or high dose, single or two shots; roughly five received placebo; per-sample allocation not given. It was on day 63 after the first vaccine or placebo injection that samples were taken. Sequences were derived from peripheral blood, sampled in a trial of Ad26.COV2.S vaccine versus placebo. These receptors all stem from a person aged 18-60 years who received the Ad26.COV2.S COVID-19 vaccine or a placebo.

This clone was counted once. The CDR3 DNA sequence: TGTGCCAGCAGCCAACTAGCGGGAGCGCGCAATGAGCAGTTCTTC. Amino acid sequence: CASSQLAGARNEQFF. The genes are TRBV7-3 and TRBJ2-1; 11 bases are a match to TRBD2. CDR1 and CDR2 (germline): SGHTA, FQGTGA. V lost 5 bases to trimming and J lost 6 bases; unmatched junction nucleotides: 6. The CDR3 is made up of 15 amino acids.

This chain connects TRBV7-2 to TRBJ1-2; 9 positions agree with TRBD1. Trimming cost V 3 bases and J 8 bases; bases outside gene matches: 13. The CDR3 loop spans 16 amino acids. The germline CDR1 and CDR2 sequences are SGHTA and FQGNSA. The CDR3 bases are TGTGCCAGCAGCTTTTCCGGGACAGGGACTCTAGGAGGCTACACCTTC. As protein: CASSFSGTGTLGGYTF.

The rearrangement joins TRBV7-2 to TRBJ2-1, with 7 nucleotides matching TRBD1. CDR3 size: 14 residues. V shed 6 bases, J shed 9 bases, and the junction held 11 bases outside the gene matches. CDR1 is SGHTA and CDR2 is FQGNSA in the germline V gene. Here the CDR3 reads CASRLQGITGEQFF. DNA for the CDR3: TGTGCCAGCAGGTTACAGGGGATCACGGGTGAGCAGTTCTTC.

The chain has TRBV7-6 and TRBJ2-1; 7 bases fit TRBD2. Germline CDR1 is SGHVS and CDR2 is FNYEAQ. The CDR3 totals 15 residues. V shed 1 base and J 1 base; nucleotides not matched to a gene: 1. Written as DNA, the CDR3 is TGTGCCAGCAGCTTAGTAGCGGGTTCCTACAATGAGCAGTTCTTC. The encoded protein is CASSLVAGSYNEQFF.

The CDR3 protein is CASPGPRSYNEQFF. Written as DNA, the CDR3 is TGTGCCAGCCCCGGCCCCCGCTCCTACAATGAGCAGTTCTTC. The gene calls are TRBV6-5 and TRBJ2-1; D not resolved. Trimming cost V 8 bases and J 0 bases, with 11 bases left between them. Germline CDR1 MNHEY, CDR2 SVGAGI. The CDR3 spans 14 residues.

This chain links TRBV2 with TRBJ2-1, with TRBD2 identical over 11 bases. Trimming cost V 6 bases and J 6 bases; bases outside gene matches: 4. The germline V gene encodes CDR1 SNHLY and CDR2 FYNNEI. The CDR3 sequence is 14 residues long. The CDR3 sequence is CASRVAGGSNEQFF. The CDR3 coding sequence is TGTGCCAGCAGGGTAGCGGGGGGGAGCAATGAGCAGTTCTTC.

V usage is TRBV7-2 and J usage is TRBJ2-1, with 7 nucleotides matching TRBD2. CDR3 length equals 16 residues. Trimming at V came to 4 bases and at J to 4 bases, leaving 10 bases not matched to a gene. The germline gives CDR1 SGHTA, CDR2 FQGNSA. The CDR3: CASSSMRGGGYNEQFF. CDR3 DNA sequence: TGTGCCAGCAGCTCAATGAGGGGCGGGGGTTACAATGAGCAGTTCTTC.

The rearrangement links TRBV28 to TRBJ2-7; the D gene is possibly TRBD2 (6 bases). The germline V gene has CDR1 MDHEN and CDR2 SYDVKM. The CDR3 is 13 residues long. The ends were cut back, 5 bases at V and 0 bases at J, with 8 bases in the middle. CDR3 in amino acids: CASSPGLSYEQYF. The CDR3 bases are TGTGCCAGCAGTCCGGGACTCTCCTACGAGCAGTACTTC.

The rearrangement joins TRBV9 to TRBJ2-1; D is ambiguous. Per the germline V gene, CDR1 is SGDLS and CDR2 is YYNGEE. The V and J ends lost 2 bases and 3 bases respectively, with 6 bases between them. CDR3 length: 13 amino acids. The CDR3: CASSVGYYNEQFF. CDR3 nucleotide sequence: TGTGCCAGCAGCGTGGGCTACTACAATGAGCAGTTCTTC.

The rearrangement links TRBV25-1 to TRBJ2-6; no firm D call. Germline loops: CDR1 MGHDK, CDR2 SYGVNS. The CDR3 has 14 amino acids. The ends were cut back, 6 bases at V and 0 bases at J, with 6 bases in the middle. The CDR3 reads CASSVSSGANVLTF. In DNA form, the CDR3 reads TGTGCCAGCAGCGTCAGCTCTGGGGCCAACGTCCTGACTTTC.

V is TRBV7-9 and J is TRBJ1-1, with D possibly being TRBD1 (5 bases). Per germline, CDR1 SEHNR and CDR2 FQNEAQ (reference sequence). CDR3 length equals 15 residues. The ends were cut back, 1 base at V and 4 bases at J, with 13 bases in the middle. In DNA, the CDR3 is TGTGCCAGCAGCTTAGTTGGCAGGGCGGGCACTGAAGCTTTCTTT. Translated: CASSLVGRAGTEAFF.

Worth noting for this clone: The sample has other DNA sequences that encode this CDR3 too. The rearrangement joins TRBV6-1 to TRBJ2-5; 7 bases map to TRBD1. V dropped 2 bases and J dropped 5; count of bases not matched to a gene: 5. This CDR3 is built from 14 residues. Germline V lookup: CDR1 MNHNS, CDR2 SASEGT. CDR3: CASSELTGKETQYF. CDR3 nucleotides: TGTGCCAGCAGTGAACTGACAGGGAAGGAGACCCAGTACTTC.

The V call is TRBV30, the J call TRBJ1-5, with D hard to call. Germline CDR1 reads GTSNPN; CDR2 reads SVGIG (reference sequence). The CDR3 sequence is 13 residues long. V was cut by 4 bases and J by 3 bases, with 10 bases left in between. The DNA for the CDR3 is TGTGCCTGGACCGCGGGTTTCAATCAGCCCCAGCATTTT. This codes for CAWTAGFNQPQHF.

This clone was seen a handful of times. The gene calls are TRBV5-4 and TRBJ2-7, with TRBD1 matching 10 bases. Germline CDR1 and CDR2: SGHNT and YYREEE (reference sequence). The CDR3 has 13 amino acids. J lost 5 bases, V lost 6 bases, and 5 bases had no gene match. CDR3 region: CASTDRGSNEQYF. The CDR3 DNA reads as TGTGCCAGCACGGACAGGGGGAGCAACGAGCAGTACTTC.

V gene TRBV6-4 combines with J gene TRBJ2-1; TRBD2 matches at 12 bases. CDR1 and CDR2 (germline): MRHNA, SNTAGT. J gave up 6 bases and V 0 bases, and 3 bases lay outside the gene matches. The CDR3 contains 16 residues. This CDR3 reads CASSDSASGGANEQFF. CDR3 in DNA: TGTGCCAGCAGTGACTCGGCTAGCGGGGGGGCCAATGAGCAGTTCTTC.

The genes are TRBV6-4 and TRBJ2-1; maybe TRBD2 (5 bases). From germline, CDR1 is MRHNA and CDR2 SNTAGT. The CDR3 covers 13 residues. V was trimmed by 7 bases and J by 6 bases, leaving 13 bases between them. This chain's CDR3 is CASNNERANEQFF. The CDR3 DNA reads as TGTGCCAGCAATAATGAGAGGGCCAATGAGCAGTTCTTC.

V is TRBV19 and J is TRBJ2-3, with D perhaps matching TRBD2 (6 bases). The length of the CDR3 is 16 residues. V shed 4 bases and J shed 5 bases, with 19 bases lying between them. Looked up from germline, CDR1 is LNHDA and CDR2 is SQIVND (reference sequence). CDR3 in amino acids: CASSTTLASGGDTQYF. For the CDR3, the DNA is TGTGCCAGTAGTACCACACTAGCTTCCGGGGGAGATACGCAGTATTTT.

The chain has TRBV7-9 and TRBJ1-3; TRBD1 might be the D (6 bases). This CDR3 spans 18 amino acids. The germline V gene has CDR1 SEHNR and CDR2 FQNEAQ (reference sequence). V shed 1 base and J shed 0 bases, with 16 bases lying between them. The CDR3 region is CASSLGAMDRNSGNTIYF. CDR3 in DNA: TGTGCCAGCAGCTTAGGAGCGATGGACAGAAACTCTGGAAACACCATATATTTT.

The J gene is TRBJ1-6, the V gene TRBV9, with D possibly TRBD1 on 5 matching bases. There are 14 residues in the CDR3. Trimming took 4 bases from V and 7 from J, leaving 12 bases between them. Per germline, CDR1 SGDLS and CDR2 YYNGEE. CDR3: CASSSWDLNSPLHF. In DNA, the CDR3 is TGTGCCAGCAGCTCCTGGGACCTCAATTCACCCCTCCACTTT.

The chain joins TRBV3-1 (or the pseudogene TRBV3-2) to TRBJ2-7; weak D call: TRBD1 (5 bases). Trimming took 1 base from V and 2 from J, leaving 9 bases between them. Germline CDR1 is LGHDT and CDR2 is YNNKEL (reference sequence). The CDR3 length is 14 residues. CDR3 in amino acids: CASSQGYRTYEQYF. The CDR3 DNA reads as TGTGCCAGCAGCCAAGGATACAGGACCTACGAGCAGTACTTC.